This T cell receptor beta chain was observed in a study of blood T cell repertoires in COVID-19 (dated by TCRdb to 2018 to 2021). Context from the whole study: Collaborator samples came from the United States, Italy and Spain and covered acute and convalescent phases of COVID-19. The material from the prospective study consisted of cDNA or gDNA derived from T cells, B-cell-depleted T cells, or PBMCs. The dataset comprised deeply sampled blood TCRbeta repertoires from subjects exposed to, actively infected with, or recovered from COVID-19. A freely available public database, intended as a resource for researchers studying the immune response to SARS-CoV-2, is where the repertoires were released. Samples came from the ongoing ImmuneRACE study (first 160 participants) plus 1,254 subjects from 6 global collaborators. Nearly every sample came with metadata listing a de-identified subject ID, COVID-19 status, age in years and sex. Where available, HLA class I and class II types were obtained from metadata supplied by the sample provider rather than from assay-based typing.

The CDR3, cysteine through phenylalanine, is 19 amino acids long. The only DNA kept is the CDR3, 57 bases in frame from the first base. For CDR1 and CDR2, the germline V gene lists KGHSH and LQKENI. V lost 2 bases and J lost 7 bases; the stretch between them is 26 bases long. What the authors observed across the whole study: The amount of clinical and demographic metadata varied by source and participant and was provided uncurated.

Collaborating institutions collected whole blood in K2EDTA tubes following their own protocols. For TCRbeta analysis, collaborators shipped samples as frozen whole blood, isolated PBMCs, or DNA extracted from either of those sample types. Only one count was recorded for this clone. The antigen it recognizes is unknown. The sample holds no much larger clone one base away, and base qualities are not on file. The immunoSEQ Assay, a bias-controlled multiplex PCR, was used to amplify TCRbeta CDR3 regions from genomic DNA. The authors' pipeline ran thus. Nucleated cell counts per sample were estimated from amplification of reference gene primers within the assay. To quantify the absolute abundance of each unique TCRbeta CDR3 rearrangement, sequence reads were collapsed and filtered. Productive Simpson clonality was computed per sample as the square root of Simpson's diversity index over productive rearrangements. The clones in this table, taken by TCRdb from immuneACCESS, are in-frame only. Not every clone is retained; where verified, under half of the shortfall comes from an unresolved V gene, and the cause of the rest is unknown. Clonal size and the V and J genes are those of that table, whereas D and trimming came from the DNA. Counted in this sample were around 84,000 clones; 85% to 90% of them appeared once. About 8% of the sample is in the top ten clones.

The chain links TRBV18 with TRBJ1-4, with TRBD1 perhaps the D gene, on 5 matching bases. The clonotype comes from a man aged 80 or over with active or convalescent COVID-19. The sample was peripheral blood. The DNA sequence is TGTGCCAGCTCACCAGTTCCAGCAGGGTACAAGACGGTCGTTGAAAAACTGTTTTTT. Its protein product is CASSPVPAGYKTVVEKLFF.